The present TCR beta chain was sequenced within a study of blood T cell repertoires in COVID-19. About the research overall: There were acute and convalescent COVID-19 samples, and they came from the United States, Italy and Spain. PBMCs, B-cell-depleted T cells, or T cells were the source of the cDNA or gDNA that made up the material.

Original methodology: Reference gene primer amplification gave estimated nucleated cell counts. Only in-frame clones appear in the TCRdb table, and some are missing; sequencing was by immunoSEQ multiplex PCR. D and trimming were read from the DNA, whereas the V and J calls and clone size are those reported in that table. The sample has 250,000 to 350,000 clones, roughly 89% seen once. V lost 5 bases and J 13 bases, leaving 15 bases between the germline ends. Germline assignment: CDR1 SGHVS and CDR2 FQNEAQ. This CDR3 is built from 12 residues. This clonotype was sampled from a woman aged 40 to 50 who had recovered from COVID-19. Sequences were obtained from peripheral blood. The V call is TRBV7-8, the J call TRBJ2-1; TRBD2 might be the D (5 bases). The CDR3 region is CASSGEGERQFF. CDR3 in DNA: TGTGCCAGCAGCGGAGAGGGAGAGCGTCAGTTCTTC.